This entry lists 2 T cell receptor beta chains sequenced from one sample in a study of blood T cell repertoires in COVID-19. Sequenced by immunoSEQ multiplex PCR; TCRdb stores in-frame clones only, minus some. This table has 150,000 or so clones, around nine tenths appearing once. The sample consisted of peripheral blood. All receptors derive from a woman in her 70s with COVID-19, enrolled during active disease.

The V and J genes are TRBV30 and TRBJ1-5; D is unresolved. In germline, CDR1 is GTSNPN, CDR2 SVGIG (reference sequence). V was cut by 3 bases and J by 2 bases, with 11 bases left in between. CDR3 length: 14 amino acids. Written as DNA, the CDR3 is TGTGCCTGGAGGGAAGAGAGCGGCAATCAGCCCCAGCATTTT. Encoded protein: CAWREESGNQPQHF.

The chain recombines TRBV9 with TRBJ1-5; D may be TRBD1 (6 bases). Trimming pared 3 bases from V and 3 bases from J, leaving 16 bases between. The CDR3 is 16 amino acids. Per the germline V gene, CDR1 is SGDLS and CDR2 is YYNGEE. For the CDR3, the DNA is TGTGCCAGCAGCGCGCTATCTCAGGGGTTCAATCAGCCCCAGCATTTT. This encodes CASSALSQGFNQPQHF.